The present entry profiles one T cell receptor (beta chain) with its context. This CDR3 is built from 16 residues. Germline V gives CDR1 SQVTM, CDR2 ANQGSEA. V lost 7 bases and J lost 6; bases outside the gene matches: 16. RNA was extracted with the RNeasy kit, and a quantity of about 0.45 to 1 ug was reverse transcribed using random hexamers. The CDR3 of TCR beta was amplified by immunoSEQ multiplex PCR across 54 Vbeta and 13 Jbeta. A single record per CDR3 protein comes from TCRdb applying MiXCR to the immunoSEQ multiplex PCR reads. Of some 450,000 distinct CDR3 sequences listed, approximately 85% are singletons. Sequencing of TCR beta was performed on blood CD8+ and CD4+ T cells. TEMRA cells underwent FACS enrichment and CD8+ and CD4+ T cells underwent negative isolation. This entry is derived from a study of CD8 T cells in Susac syndrome.

This TCR was recovered from a human donor with multiple sclerosis. Sequencing was carried out using CD8+ T cells from PBMCs. V usage is TRBV29-1 and J usage is TRBJ2-1; 9 bases line up with TRBD2. The CDR3 coding sequence is TGCAGCGGCAATTCTCGGCGGGGGGGCTGGGTCAATGAGCAGTTCTTC. Protein sequence: CSGNSRRGGWVNEQFF.